What follows are 8 T cell receptor beta chains derived from one specimen sequenced in a study of blood T cell repertoires in COVID-19. Data came from immunoSEQ multiplex PCR; TCRdb stores just in-frame clones and leaves some out. This table has around 130,000 clones, roughly 89% appearing once. The sample taken for sequencing was peripheral blood. These receptors originate from a man aged 50 or older with active or convalescent COVID-19.

The chain's CDR3 is CASSLDRGQNQPQHF. CDR3 nucleotides: TGTGCCAGCAGCTTGGACAGGGGCCAGAATCAGCCCCAGCATTTT. The V gene is TRBV7-8, the J gene TRBJ1-5, with TRBD1 matching over 9 bases. This CDR3 contains 15 residues. Germline CDR1 reads SGHVS; CDR2 reads FQNEAQ. After removal of 3 bases from V and 4 bases from J, the junction contained 4 bases not matched to a gene.

The gene calls are TRBV3-1 (or the pseudogene TRBV3-2) and TRBJ2-3; possibly TRBD1 for D (5 bases). The CDR3 covers 13 residues. Per germline, CDR1 LGHDT and CDR2 YNNKEL (reference sequence). V shed 0 bases and J shed 4 bases, with 5 bases lying between them. CDR3 DNA sequence: TGTGCCAGCAGCCAAGAAGGGGCAGATACGCAGTATTTT. This codes for CASSQEGADTQYF.

The chain combines TRBV5-6 with TRBJ1-3, with a possible D match to TRBD1 (5 bases). Looked up from germline, CDR1 is SGHDT and CDR2 is YYEEEE. Trimming shortened V by 1 base and J by 4 bases, and 15 bases separated the two germline ends. This CDR3 is 16 amino acids long. The chain's CDR3 is CASSLSSRGSGNTIYF. The CDR3 region has the DNA TGTGCCAGCAGCTTGTCCTCTAGGGGTTCCGGAAACACCATATATTTT.

This rearrangement joins TRBV5-5 to TRBJ2-3; no clear D. Per the germline V gene, CDR1 is SGHKS and CDR2 is YYEKEE (reference sequence). Trimming took off 0 bases at V and 5 bases at J, with 7 bases between the two ends. This CDR3 is built from 13 residues. In DNA, the CDR3 is TGTGCCAGCAGCTTGGTACATCTAGATACGCAGTATTTT. Its translation is CASSLVHLDTQYF.

This chain connects TRBV5-1 to TRBJ2-1; weak D call: TRBD1 (6 bases). Germline V CDR1 and CDR2: SGHRS, YFSETQ. The CDR3 contains 17 residues. Trimming took off 0 bases at V and 9 bases at J, with 22 bases between the two ends. CDR3 in amino acids: CASSLASTGIGFFEQFF. The CDR3 DNA reads as TGCGCCAGCAGCTTGGCCTCAACAGGGATAGGCTTCTTTGAGCAGTTCTTC.

The chain carries TRBV27 and TRBJ2-7; 9 bases fit TRBD1. Looked up from germline, CDR1 is MNHEY and CDR2 is SMNVEV (reference sequence). The CDR3 is made up of 13 amino acids. The CDR3 loop is CASQLQGAREQYF. CDR3 DNA sequence: TGTGCTAGTCAATTACAGGGGGCGCGCGAGCAGTACTTC.

The CDR3 here is CATSDTQGANQPQHF. In DNA, the CDR3 is TGTGCCACCAGTGATACCCAGGGGGCCAATCAGCCCCAGCATTTT. The rearrangement uses TRBV24-1 and TRBJ1-5, with 8 bases that match TRBD1. Trimming removed 3 bases from V and 3 bases from J; junction bases left unmatched: 3. The CDR3 runs 15 residues. Germline-derived CDR1 and CDR2 are KGHDR and SFDVKD.

The V call is TRBV25-1, the J call TRBJ1-3; D gene ambiguous. Trimming shortened V by 0 bases and J by 7 bases, and 7 bases separated the two germline ends. The CDR3 consists of 13 residues. Germline V gene sequence: CDR1 MGHDK, CDR2 SYGVNS. CDR3 sequence (DNA): TGTGCCAGCAGTGAATATGGCGGGAACACCATATATTTT. It specifies CASSEYGGNTIYF.